The rows below give T cell receptor beta chains drawn from one sample of a study of CD8+CD57+ T cells in acquired aplastic anemia. Each CDR3 protein is one row after TCRdb ran MiXCR on the reads. The sample holds around 500,000 distinct CDR3 sequences; roughly 34% are singletons and the top ten take 0.8% to 0.85%. Sequenced input: sorted CD4+, CD8+, or CD8+CD57+ T cells (not recorded which) from PBMCs. The source of these receptors is a human donor with aplastic anemia. Both conserved end residues are part of each CDR3. The size of a clone is reported for some rows only, either as once, few or many, or as a class for expanded clones.

J gene	V gene	clone size	CDR3 protein
TRBJ1-1	TRBV20-1	NA	CSASAGLNTEAFF
TRBJ1-3	TRBV5-1	few	CASTQETASGNTIYF
TRBJ1-2	TRBV18	NA	CASSPTVDSLAGYTF
TRBJ1-3	TRBV30	few	CAWSVHSSGNTIYF
TRBJ2-5	TRBV28	NA	CASRPDRGQETQYF
TRBJ2-1	TRBV20-1	NA	CSARDFSPSSYNEQFF
TRBJ1-2	TRBV2	NA	CASSLTGDDGYTF
TRBJ1-2	TRBV25-1	few	CAWSQSCGYTF
TRBJ2-3	TRBV6-1	many	CASRQDSPDTQYF
TRBJ1-1	TRBV30	NA	CAWRTGSWAFF
TRBJ2-5	TRBV4-1	NA	CASSQVLSGGEAQYF
TRBJ2-1	TRBV5-6	few	CASSLMSGGEQFF
TRBJ1-1	TRBV5-1	once	CASSFQDRGTEAFF
TRBJ2-3	TRBV24-1	many	CATGGTDTQYF
TRBJ2-1	TRBV7-2	NA	CASSFGMPSYNEQFF
TRBJ2-7	TRBV29-1	once	CSVRGLAAEQYF